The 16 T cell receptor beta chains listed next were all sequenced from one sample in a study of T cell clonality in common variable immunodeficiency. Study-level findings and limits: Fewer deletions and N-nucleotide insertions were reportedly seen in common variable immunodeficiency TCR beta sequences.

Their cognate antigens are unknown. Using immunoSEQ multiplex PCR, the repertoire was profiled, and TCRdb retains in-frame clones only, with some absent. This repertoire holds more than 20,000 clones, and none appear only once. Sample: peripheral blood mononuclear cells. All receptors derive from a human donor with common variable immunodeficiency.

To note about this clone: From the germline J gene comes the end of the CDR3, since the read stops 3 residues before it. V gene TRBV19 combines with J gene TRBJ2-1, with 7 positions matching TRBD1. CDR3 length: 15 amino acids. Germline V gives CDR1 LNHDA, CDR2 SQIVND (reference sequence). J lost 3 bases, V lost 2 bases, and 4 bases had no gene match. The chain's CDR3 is CASSITGAGYNEQFF. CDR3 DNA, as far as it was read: TGTGCCAGTAGTATAACAGGGGCGGGCTACAATGAG.

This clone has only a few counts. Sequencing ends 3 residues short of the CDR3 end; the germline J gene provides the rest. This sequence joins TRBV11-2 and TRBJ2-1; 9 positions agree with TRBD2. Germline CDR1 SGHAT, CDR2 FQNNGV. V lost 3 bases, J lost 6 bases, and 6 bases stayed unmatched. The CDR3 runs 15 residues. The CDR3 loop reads CASSFTSGYGNEQFF. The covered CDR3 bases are TGTGCCAGCAGCTTTACTAGCGGGTACGGCAATGAG.

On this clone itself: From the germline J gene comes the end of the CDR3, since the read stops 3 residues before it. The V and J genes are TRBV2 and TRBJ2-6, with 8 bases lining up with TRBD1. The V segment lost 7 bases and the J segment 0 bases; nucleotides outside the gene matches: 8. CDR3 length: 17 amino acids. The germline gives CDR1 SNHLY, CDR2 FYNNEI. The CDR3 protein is CASKGQAHRSGANVLTF. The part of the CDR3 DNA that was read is TGTGCCAGCAAGGGACAGGCACACCGCTCTGGGGCCAACGTC.

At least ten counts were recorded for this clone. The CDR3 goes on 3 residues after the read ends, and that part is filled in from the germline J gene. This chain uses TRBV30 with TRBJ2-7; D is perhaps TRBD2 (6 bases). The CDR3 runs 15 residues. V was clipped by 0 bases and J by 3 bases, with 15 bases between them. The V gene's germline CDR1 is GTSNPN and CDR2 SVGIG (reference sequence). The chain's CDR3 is CAWSVNWGDDYEQYF. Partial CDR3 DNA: TGTGCCTGGAGTGTGAACTGGGGGGATGACTACGAG.

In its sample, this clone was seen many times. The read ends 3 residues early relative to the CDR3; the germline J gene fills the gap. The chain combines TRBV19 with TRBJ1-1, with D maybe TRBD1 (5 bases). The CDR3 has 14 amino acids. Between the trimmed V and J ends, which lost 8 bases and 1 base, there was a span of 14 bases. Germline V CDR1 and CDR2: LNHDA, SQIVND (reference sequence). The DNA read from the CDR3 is TGTGCCAGTCCCAGCGGGGGGACGAACACTGAA. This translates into CASPSGGTNTE. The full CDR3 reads CASPSGGTNTEAFF. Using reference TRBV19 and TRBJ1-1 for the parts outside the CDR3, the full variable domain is DGGITQSPKYLFRKEGQNVTLSCEQNLNHDAMYWYRQDPGQGLRLIYYSQIVNDFQKGDIAEGYSVSREKKESFPLTVTSAQKNPTAFYLCASPSGGTNTEAFFGQGTRLTVV.

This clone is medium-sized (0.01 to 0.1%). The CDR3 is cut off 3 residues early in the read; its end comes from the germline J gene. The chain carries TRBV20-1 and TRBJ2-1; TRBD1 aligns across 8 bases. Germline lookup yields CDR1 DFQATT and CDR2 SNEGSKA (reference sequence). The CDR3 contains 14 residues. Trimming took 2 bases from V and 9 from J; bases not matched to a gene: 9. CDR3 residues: CSARLGRGHGEQFF. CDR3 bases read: TGCAGTGCTAGATTGGGCAGGGGGCATGGTGAG.

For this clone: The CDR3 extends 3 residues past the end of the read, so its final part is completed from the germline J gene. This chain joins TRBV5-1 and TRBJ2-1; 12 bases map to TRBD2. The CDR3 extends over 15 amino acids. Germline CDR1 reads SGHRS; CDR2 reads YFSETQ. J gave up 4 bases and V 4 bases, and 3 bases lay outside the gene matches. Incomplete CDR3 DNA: TGCGCCAGCAGCGGTGGGACTAGCGGGTACAATGAG. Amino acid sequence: CASSGGTSGYNE. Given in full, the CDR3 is CASSGGTSGYNEQFF.

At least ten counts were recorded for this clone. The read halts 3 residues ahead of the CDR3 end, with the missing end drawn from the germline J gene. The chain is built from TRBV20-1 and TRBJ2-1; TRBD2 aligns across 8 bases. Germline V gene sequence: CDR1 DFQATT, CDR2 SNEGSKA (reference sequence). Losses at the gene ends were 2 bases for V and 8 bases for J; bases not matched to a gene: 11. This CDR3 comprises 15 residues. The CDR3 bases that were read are TGCAGTGCTAGAAAACCGGAGGGACTAGAGGATGAG. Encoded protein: CSARKPEGLEDE. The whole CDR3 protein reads CSARKPEGLEDEQFF.

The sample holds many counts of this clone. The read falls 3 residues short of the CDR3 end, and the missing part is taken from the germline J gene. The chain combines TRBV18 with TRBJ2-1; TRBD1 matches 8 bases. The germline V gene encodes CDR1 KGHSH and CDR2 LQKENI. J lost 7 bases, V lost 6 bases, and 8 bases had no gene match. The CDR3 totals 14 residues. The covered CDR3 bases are TGTGCCAGCTCCCTCAGGGGGCAGGGGAATGAG. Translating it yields CASSLRGQGNE. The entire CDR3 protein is CASSLRGQGNEQFF. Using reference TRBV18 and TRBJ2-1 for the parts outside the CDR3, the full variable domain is NAGVMQNPRHLVRRRGQEARLRCSPMKGHSHVYWYRQLPEEGLKFMVYLQKENIIDESGMPKERFSAEFPKEGPSILRIQQVVRGDSAAYFCASSLRGQGNEQFFGPGTRLTVL.

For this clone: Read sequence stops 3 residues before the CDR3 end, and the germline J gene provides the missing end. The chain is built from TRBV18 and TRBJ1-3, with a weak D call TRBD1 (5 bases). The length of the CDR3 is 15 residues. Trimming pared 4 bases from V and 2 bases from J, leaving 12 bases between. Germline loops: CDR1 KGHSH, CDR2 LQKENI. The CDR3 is CASSLGHNPGNTIYF. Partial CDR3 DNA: TGTGCCAGCTCACTCGGACATAACCCTGGAAACACC.

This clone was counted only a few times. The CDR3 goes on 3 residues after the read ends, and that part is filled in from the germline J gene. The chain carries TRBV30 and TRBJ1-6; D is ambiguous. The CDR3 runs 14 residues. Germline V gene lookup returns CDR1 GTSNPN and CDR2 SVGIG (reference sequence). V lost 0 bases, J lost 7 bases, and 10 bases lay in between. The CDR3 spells CAWSVRGWNSPLHF. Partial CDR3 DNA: TGTGCCTGGAGTGTAAGAGGTTGGAATTCACCC. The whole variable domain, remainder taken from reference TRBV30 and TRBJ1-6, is SQTIHQWPATLVQPVGSPLSLECTVEGTSNPNLYWYRQAAGRGLQLLFYSVGIGQISSEVPQNLSASRPQDRQFILSSKKLLLSDSGFYLCAWSVRGWNSPLHFGNGTRLTVT.

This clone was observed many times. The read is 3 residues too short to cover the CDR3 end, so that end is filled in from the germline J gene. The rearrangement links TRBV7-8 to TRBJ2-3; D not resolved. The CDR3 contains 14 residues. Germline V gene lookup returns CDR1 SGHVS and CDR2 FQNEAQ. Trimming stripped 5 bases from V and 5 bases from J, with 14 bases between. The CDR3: CASSQSPSGDTQYF. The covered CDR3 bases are TGTGCCAGCAGCCAATCCCCCAGTGGAGATACG. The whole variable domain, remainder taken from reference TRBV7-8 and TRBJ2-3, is GAGVSQSPRYKVAKRGQDVALRCDPISGHVSLFWYQQALGQGPEFLTYFQNEAQLDKSGLPSDRFFAERPEGSVSTLKIQRTQQEDSAVYLCASSQSPSGDTQYFGPGTRLTVL.

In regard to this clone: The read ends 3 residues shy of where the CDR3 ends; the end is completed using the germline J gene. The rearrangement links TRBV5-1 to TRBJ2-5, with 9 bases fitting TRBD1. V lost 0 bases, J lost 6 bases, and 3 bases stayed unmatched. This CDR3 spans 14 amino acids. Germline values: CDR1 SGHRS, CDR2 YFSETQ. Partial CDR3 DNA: TGCGCCAGCAGCTTGGAACAGGGGGCAAAGACC. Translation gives CASSLEQGAKT. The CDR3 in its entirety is CASSLEQGAKTQYF. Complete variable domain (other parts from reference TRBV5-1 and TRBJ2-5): KAGVTQTPRYLIKTRGQQVTLSCSPISGHRSVSWYQQTPGQGLQFLFEYFSETQRNKGNFPGRFSGRQFSNSRSEMNVSTLELGDSALYLCASSLEQGAKTQYFGPGTRLLVL.

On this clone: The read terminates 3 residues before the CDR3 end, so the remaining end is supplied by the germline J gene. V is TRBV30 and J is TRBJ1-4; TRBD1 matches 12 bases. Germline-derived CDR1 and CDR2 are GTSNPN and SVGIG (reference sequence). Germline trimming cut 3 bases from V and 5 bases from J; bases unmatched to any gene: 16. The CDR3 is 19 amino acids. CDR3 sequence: CAWRLGLRGQGAMNEKLFF. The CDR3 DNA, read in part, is TGTGCCTGGAGGCTCGGTTTGCGGGGACAGGGGGCTATGAATGAAAAA.

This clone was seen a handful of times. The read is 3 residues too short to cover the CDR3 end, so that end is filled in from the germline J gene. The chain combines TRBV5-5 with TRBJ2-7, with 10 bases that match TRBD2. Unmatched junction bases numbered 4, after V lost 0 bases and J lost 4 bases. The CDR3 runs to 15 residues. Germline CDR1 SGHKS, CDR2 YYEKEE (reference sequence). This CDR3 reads CASSLALAGIYEQYF. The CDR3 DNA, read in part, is TGTGCCAGCAGCTTGGCACTAGCGGGAATATACGAG.

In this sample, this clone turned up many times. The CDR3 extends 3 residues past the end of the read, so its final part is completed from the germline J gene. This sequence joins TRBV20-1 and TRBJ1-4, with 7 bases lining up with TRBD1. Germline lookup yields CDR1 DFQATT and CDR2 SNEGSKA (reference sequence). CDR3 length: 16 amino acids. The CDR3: CSALKPWGTAGEGLFF. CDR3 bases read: TGCAGTGCTTTAAAGCCCTGGGGGACAGCGGGTGAAGGA.